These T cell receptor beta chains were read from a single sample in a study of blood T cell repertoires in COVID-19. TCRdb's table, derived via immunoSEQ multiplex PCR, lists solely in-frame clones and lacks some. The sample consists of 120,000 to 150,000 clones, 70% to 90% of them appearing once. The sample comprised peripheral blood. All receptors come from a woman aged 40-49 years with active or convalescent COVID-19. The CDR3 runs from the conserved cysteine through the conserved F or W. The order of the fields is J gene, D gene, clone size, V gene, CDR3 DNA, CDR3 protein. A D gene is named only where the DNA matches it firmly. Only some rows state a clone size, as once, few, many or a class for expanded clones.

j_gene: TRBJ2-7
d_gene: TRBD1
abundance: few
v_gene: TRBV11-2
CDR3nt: TGTGCCAGCAGCTTAGATCGAGGACAGGGGAGCTACGAGCAGTACTTC
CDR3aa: CASSLDRGQGSYEQYF

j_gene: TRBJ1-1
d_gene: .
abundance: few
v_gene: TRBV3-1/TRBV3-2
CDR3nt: TGTGCCAGCAGCCAATCCGCGGGTGTAAGTGAAGCTTTCTTT
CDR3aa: CASSQSAGVSEAFF

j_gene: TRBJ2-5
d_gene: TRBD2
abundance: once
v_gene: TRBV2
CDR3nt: TGTGCCTGGGGGAGGGGCGGGGAAGCAGAGACCCAGTACTTC
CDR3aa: CAWGRGGEAETQYF

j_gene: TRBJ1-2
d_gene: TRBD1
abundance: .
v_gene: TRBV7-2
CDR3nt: TGTGCCAGCAGCTTAGTGCGTCGAGGGGGCTTTGGCTACACCTTC
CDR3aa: CASSLVRRGGFGYTF

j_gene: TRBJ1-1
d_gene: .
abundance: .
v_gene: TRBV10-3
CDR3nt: TGTGCCATCGGACCGGGGACTGAAGCTTTCTTT
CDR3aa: CAIGPGTEAFF

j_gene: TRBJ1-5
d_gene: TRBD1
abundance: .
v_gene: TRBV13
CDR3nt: TGTGCCAGCAGCTTAGGTAACAGGGGGCGGCAGCCCCAGCATTTT
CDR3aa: CASSLGNRGRQPQHF

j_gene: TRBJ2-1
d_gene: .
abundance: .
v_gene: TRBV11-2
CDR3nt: TGTGCCAGCAGCTTAATCTATGAGCAGTTCTTC
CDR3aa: CASSLIYEQFF

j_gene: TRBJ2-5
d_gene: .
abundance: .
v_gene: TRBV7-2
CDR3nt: TGTGCCAGCAGCTTAGCAGGGGTAGGACAAGAGACCCAGTACTTC
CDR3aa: CASSLAGVGQETQYF

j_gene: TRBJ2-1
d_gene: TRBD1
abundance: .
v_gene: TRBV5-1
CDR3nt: TGCGCCAGCAGCGTACAGGGGTACAATGAGCAGTTCTTC
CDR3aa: CASSVQGYNEQFF

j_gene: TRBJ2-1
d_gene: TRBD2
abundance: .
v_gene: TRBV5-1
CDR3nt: TGCGCCAGCAGCTGGACTAGCGGGAGCATCAATGAGCAGTTCTTC
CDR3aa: CASSWTSGSINEQFF

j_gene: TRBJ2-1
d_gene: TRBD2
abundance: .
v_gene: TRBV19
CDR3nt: TGTGCCAGTAGTTCCCGACTAGCGGGGGGTCTAAGCTCCTACAATGAGCAGTTCTTC
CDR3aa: CASSSRLAGGLSSYNEQFF

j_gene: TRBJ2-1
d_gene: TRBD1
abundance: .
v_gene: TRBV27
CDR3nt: TGTGCCAGCAGCCGTACGGGACAGGGGTACAATGAGCAGTTCTTC
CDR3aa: CASSRTGQGYNEQFF

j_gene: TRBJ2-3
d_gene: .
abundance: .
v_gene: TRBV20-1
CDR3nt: TGCAGTGCTAGTCTGAGTGTGGATACGCAGTATTTT
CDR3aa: CSASLSVDTQYF

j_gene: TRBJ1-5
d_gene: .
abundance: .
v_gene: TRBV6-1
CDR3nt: TGTGCCAGCAGTGAAGGACAGCACAATCAGCCCCAGCATTTT
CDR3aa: CASSEGQHNQPQHF

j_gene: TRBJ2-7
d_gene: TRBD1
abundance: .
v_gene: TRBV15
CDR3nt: TGTGCCACCAGCAGAGATAGGGGGCCCTACGAGCAGTACTTC
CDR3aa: CATSRDRGPYEQYF

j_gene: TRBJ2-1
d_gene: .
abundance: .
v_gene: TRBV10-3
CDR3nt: TGTGCCATCAGTGAGTCTGACGGGGAACCCTACAATGAGCAGTTCTTC
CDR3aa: CAISESDGEPYNEQFF

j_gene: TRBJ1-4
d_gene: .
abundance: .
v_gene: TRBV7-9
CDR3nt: TGTGCCAGCAGCTCCGGACAGTTCTCTAATGAAAAACTGTTTTTT
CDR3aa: CASSSGQFSNEKLFF

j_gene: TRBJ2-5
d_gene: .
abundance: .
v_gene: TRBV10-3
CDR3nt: TGTGCCATCAGTGAGACAGTCCAAGAGACCCAGTACTTC
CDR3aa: CAISETVQETQYF

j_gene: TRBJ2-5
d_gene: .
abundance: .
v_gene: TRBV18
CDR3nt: TGTGCCAGCTCACGAACCAGGGGCCAAGAGACCCAGTACTTC
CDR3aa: CASSRTRGQETQYF

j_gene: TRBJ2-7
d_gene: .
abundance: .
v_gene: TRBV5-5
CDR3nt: TGTGCCAGCAGCTACAGCTACGAGCAGTACTTC
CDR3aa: CASSYSYEQYF

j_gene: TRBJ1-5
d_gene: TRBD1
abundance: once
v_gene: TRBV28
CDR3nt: TGTGCCAGCAGCCTGGGACAGCCAGCTGGTTTGCAGCCCCAGCATTTT
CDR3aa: CASSLGQPAGLQPQHF

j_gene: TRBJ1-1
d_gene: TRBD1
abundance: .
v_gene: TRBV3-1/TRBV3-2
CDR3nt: TGTGCCAGCAGCCTCACAGGGGGAAACACTGAAGCTTTCTTT
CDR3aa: CASSLTGGNTEAFF

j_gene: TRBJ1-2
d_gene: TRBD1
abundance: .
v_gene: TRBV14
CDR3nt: TGTGCCAGCAGCCGGGACAGGGGGCATGGAGGCTACACCTTC
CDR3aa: CASSRDRGHGGYTF

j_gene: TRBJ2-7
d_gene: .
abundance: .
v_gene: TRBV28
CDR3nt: TGTGCCAGCAGTCCAGGGGTACTCCCCTACGAGCAGTACTTC
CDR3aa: CASSPGVLPYEQYF

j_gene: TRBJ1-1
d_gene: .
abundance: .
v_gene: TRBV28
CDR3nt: TGTGCCAGCAGAACTAGGACGGGGAGCGCTGAAGCTTTCTTT
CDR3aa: CASRTRTGSAEAFF

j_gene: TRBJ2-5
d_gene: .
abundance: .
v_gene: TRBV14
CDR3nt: TGTGCCAGCAGCCAAGGAAGCCCAGGGGGGTTCCAAGAGACCCAGTACTTC
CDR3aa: CASSQGSPGGFQETQYF

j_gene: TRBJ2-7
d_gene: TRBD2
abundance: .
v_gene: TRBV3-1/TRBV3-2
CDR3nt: TGTGCCAGCACGACGACTAGCGGGAACGAGCAGTACTTC
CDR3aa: CASTTTSGNEQYF

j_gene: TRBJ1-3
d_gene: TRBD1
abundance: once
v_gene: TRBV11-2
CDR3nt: TGTGCCAGCAGCGGGGACAGTCGCGGAAACACCATATATTTT
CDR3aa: CASSGDSRGNTIYF

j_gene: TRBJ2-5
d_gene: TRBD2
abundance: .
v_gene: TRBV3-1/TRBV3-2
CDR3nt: TGTGCCAGCAGCCGCCGGACTAGCGGCGAGACCCAGTACTTC
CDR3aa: CASSRRTSGETQYF

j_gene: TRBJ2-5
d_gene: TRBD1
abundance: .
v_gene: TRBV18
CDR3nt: TGTGCCAGCTCACCCTCGACAGGGAAGACAGAGACCCAGTACTTC
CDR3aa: CASSPSTGKTETQYF

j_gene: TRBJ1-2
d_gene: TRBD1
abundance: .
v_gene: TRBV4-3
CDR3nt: TGCGCCAGCAGCCCACAGCGGGCAGGGGGATATGGCTACACCTTC
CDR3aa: CASSPQRAGGYGYTF

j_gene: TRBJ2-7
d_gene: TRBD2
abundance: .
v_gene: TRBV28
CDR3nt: TGTGCCAGCAGTTTATCCGGGGGGGGGACCTACGAGCAGTACTTC
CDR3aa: CASSLSGGGTYEQYF

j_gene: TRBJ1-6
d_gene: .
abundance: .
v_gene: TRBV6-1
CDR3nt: TGTGCCAGCAGTGAAGCGGCATATTCACCCCTCCACTTT
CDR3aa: CASSEAAYSPLHF